Each of the 6 T cell receptor beta chains below was sequenced from the same sample in a study of blood T cell repertoires in COVID-19. The data were produced by immunoSEQ multiplex PCR, yet TCRdb's version contains in-frame clones alone and is incomplete. The sample records roughly 120,000 clones, approximately 82% being singletons. Sequencing was performed on peripheral blood. The origin of the receptors is a young man with acute or convalescent COVID-19.

This chain uses TRBV4-2 with TRBJ2-1; 8 positions agree with TRBD1. CDR3 length: 16 amino acids. CDR1 is LGHNA and CDR2 is YNFKEQ in the germline V gene. V gave up 0 bases and J gave up 8 bases; unmatched junction bases: 9. CDR3 bases: TGTGCCAGCAGCCAAGATGGGCCGACAGGGGTGGATGAGCAGTTCTTC. Translating gives CASSQDGPTGVDEQFF.

The chain employs TRBV7-9 and TRBJ1-1, with D hard to call. The germline V gene encodes CDR1 SEHNR and CDR2 FQNEAQ (reference sequence). V was cut by 1 base and J by 6 bases, with 12 bases left in between. CDR3 size: 14 residues. CDR3 loop: CASSLGQAFSEAFF. The CDR3 coding sequence is TGTGCCAGCAGCTTAGGGCAGGCCTTCTCTGAAGCTTTCTTT.

This clone was seen only a few times. The genes are TRBV9 and TRBJ1-6; D not certain. V lost 4 bases, J lost 7 bases, and 12 bases lay in between. The CDR3 runs to 14 residues. Germline values: CDR1 SGDLS, CDR2 YYNGEE. The CDR3 DNA sequence: TGTGCCAGCAGCCCATTCGGAGGGAATTCACCCCTCCACTTT. Translated: CASSPFGGNSPLHF.

A single count supports this clone. The chain couples TRBV7-9 to TRBJ1-3; 7 nucleotides align to TRBD1. V was pared by 1 base and J by 2 bases, with 5 bases of the junction left unmatched. The V gene's germline CDR1 is SEHNR and CDR2 FQNEAQ (reference sequence). This CDR3 comprises 16 residues. CDR3 in DNA: TGTGCCAGCAGCTTAGGGACAGGAGCCGCTGGAAACACCATATATTTT. Amino acid sequence: CASSLGTGAAGNTIYF. Filled out from reference TRBV7-9 and TRBJ1-3, the complete variable domain reads DTGVSQNPRHKITKRGQNVTFRCDPISEHNRLYWYRQTLGQGPEFLTYFQNEAQLEKSRLLSDRFSAERPKGSFSTLEIQRTEQGDSAMYLCASSLGTGAAGNTIYFGEGSWLTVV.

CDR3 sequence: CASRSRAAPNEKLFF. The CDR3 bases are TGTGCCAGCAGGTCGCGGGCAGCCCCTAATGAAAAACTGTTTTTT. The chain employs TRBV6-5 and TRBJ1-4; the D is unclear. V was pared by 6 bases and J by 3 bases, with 14 bases between. The CDR3 length is 15 residues. Germline CDR1 is MNHEY and CDR2 is SVGAGI.

The chain carries TRBV7-9 and TRBJ2-2; TRBD1 is a possible D gene (5 bases). The CDR3 totals 13 residues. Trimming shortened V by 5 bases and J by 4 bases, and 8 bases separated the two germline ends. The germline V gene has CDR1 SEHNR and CDR2 FQNEAQ (reference sequence). CDR3 sequence (DNA): TGTGCCAGCAGCCCCAGGGTCACCGGGGAGCTGTTTTTT. Residues: CASSPRVTGELFF.